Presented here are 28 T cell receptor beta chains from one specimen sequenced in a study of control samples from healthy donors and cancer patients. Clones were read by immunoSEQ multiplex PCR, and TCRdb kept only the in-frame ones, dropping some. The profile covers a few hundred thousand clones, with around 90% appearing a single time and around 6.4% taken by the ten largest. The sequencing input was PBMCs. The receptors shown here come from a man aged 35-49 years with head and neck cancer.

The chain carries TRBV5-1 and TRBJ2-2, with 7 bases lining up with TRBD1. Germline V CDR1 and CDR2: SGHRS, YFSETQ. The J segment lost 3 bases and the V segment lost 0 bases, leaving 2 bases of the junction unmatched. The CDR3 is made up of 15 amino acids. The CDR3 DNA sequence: TGCGCCAGCAGCTTGGGAGGGACAGACACCGGGGAGCTGTTTTTT. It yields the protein CASSLGGTDTGELFF.

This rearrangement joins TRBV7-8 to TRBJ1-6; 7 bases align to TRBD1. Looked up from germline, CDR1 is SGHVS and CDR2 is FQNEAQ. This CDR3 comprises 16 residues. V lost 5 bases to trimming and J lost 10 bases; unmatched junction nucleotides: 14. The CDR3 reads CASSPLNRGKGSPLHF. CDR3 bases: TGTGCCAGCAGCCCGCTCAACAGGGGAAAAGGCTCACCCCTCCACTTT.

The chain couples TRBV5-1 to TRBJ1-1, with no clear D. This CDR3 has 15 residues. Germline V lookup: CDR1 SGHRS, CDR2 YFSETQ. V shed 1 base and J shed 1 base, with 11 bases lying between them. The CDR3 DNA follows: TGCGCCAGCAGCTTGAGCCATCTAGGGAACACTGAAGCTTTCTTT. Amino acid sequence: CASSLSHLGNTEAFF. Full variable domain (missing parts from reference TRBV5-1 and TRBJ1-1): KAGVTQTPRYLIKTRGQQVTLSCSPISGHRSVSWYQQTPGQGLQFLFEYFSETQRNKGNFPGRFSGRQFSNSRSEMNVSTLELGDSALYLCASSLSHLGNTEAFFGQGTRLTVV.

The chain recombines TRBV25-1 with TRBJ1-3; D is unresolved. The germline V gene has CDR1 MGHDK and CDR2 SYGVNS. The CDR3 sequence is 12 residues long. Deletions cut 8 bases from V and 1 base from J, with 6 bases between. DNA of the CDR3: TGTGCCAGCCAGGAGTCTGGAAACACCATATATTTT. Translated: CASQESGNTIYF.

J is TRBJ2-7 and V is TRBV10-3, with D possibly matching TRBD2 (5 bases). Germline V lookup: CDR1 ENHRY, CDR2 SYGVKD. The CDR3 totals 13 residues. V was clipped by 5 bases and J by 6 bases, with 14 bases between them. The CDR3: CAISPERVGEQYF. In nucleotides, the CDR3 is TGTGCCATCAGTCCCGAGAGGGTTGGCGAGCAGTACTTC.

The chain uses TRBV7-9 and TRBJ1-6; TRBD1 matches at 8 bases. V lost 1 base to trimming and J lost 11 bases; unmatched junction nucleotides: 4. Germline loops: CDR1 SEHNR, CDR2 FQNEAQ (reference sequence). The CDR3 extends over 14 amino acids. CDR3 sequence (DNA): TGTGCCAGCAGCTTAGGGACAGGGAGCGCACCCCTCCACTTT. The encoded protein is CASSLGTGSAPLHF.

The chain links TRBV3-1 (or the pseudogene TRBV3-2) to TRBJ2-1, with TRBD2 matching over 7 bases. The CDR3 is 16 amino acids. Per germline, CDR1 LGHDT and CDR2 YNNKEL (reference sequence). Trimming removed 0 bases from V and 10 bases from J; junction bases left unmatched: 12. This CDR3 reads CASSQDPPGAGWEQFF. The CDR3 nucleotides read TGTGCCAGCAGCCAAGATCCCCCCGGAGCGGGATGGGAGCAGTTCTTC.

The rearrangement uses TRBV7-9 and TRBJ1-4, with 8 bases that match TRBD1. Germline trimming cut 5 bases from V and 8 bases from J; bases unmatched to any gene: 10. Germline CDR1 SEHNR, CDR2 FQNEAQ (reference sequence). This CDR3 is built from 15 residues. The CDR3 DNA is TGTGCCAGCAGCATATGGACAGGGAAAGGGGAAAAACTGTTTTTT. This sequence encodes CASSIWTGKGEKLFF.

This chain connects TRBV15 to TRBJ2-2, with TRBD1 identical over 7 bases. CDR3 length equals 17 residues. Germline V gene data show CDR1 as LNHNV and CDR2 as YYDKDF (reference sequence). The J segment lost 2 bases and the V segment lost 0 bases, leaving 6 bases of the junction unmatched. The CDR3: CATSRDLDRVNTGELFF. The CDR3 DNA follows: TGTGCCACCAGCAGAGATCTTGACAGGGTAAACACCGGGGAGCTGTTTTTT.

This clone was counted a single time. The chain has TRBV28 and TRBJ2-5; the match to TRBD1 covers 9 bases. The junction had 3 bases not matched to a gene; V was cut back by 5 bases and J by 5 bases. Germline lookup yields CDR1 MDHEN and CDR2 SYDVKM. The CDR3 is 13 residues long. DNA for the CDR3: TGTGCCAGCAGTACAGGGGGCCTGGAGACCCAGTACTTC. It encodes CASSTGGLETQYF.

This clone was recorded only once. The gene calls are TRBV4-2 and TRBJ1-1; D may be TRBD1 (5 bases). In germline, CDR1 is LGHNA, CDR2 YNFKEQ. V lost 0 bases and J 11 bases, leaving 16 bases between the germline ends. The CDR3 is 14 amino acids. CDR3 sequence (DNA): TGTGCCAGCAGCCAAGATACAAGGGGCTCACGGGCTTTCTTT. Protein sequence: CASSQDTRGSRAFF.

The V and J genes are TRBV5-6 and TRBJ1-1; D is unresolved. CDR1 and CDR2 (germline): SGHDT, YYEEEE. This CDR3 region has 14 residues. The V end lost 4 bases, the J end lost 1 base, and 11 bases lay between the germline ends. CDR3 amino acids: CASSLGGKNTEAFF. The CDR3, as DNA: TGTGCCAGCAGCCTGGGCGGGAAGAACACTGAAGCTTTCTTT.

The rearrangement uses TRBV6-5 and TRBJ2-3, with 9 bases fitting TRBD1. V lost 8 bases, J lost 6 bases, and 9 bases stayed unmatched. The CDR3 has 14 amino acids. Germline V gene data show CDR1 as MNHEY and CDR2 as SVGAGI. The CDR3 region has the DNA TGTGCCAGCGTGGGGGACAGGGAGGATGATACGCAGTATTTT. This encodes CASVGDREDDTQYF.

CDR3 amino acids: CASFSTGTGGALKYEQYF. CDR3 DNA: TGTGCCAGCTTTAGCACCGGGACAGGGGGCGCATTGAAGTACGAGCAGTACTTC. This chain links TRBV28 with TRBJ2-7, with 12 bases aligning to TRBD1. Germline V gene lookup returns CDR1 MDHEN and CDR2 SYDVKM. V trimming: 8 bases; J trimming: 4 bases; junction bases outside the gene matches: 18. The CDR3 runs to 18 residues.

This CDR3 reads CASSSDGRNQPQHF. CDR3 DNA: TGCGCCAGCAGCTCGGACGGACGCAATCAGCCCCAGCATTTT. The chain recombines TRBV5-1 with TRBJ1-5; D remains unclear. The CDR3 totals 14 residues. Trimming took 3 bases from V and 2 from J, leaving 9 bases between them. Germline loops: CDR1 SGHRS, CDR2 YFSETQ.

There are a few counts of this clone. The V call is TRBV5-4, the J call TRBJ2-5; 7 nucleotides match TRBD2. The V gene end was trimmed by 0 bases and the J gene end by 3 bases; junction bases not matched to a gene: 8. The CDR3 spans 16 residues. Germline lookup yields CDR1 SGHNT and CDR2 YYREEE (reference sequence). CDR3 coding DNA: TGTGCCAGCAGCTTGGAGCCAGCGGGGCGCAAAGAGACCCAGTACTTC. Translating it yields CASSLEPAGRKETQYF.

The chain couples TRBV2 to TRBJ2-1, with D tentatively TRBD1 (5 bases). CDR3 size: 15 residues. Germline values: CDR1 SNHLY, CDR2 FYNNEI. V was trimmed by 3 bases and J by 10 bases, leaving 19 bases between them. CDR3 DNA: TGTGCCAGCAGTGAGAGGATAAGACAGCAATGGGAGCAGTTCTTC. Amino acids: CASSERIRQQWEQFF.

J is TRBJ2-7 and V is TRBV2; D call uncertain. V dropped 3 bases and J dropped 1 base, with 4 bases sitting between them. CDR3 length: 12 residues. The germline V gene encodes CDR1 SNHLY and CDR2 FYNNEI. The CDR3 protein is CASSDSSYEQYF. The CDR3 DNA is TGTGCCAGCAGTGACAGTTCCTACGAGCAGTACTTC.

The DNA for the CDR3 is TGTGCCAGCAGTTTCCAGGAGGCCCTAGCTTCCACAGATACGCAGTATTTT. Protein: CASSFQEALASTDTQYF. The chain combines TRBV28 with TRBJ2-3, with D maybe TRBD2 (5 bases). Trimming removed 3 bases at V and 2 bases at J, with 18 bases between. The CDR3 has 17 amino acids. CDR1 and CDR2 (germline): MDHEN, SYDVKM.

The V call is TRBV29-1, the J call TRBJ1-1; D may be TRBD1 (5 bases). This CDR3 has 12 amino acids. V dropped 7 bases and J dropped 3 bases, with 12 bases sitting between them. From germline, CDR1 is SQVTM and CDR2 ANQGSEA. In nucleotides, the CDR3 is TGCAGCGCTACGACAGCGTACACTGAAGCTTTCTTT. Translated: CSATTAYTEAFF.

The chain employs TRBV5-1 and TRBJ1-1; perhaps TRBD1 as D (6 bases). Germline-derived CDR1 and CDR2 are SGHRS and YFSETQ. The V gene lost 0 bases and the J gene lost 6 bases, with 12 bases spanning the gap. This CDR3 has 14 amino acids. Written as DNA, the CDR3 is TGCGCCAGCAGCTTGGTGGAGGGGGGAGCTGAAGCTTTCTTT. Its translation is CASSLVEGGAEAFF.

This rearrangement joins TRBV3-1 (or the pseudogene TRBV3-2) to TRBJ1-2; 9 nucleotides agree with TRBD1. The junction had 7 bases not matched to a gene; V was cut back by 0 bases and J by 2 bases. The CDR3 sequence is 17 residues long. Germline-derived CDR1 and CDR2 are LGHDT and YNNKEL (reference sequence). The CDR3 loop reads CASSQDWGTGHNYGYTF. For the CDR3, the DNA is TGTGCCAGCAGCCAAGATTGGGGGACAGGGCACAACTATGGCTACACCTTC.

CDR3 protein: CASSLGLSYEQYF. DNA for the CDR3: TGTGCCAGCAGTTTAGGACTTTCCTACGAGCAGTACTTC. This rearrangement joins TRBV27 to TRBJ2-7; tentatively, D is TRBD2 (5 bases). Germline CDR1 MNHEY, CDR2 SMNVEV (reference sequence). The CDR3 runs 13 residues. V lost 2 bases to trimming and J lost 1 base, with 6 bases between them.

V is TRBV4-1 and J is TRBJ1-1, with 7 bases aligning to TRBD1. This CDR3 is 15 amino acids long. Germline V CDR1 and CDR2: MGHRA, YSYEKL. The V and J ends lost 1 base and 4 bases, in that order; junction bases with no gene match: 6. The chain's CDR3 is CASSQAPTGLTEAFF. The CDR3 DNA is TGCGCCAGCAGCCAAGCCCCGACAGGGCTCACTGAAGCTTTCTTT.

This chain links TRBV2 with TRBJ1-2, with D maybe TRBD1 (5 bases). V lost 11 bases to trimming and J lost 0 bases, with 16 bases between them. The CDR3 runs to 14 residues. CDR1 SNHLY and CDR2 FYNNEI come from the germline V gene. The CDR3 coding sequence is TGTGCCGGGGGTTACGGCGGGTCTAACTATGGCTACACCTTC. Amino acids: CAGGYGGSNYGYTF. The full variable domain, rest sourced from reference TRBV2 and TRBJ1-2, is EPEVTQTPSHQVTQMGQEVILRCVPISNHLYFYWYRQILGQKVEFLVSFYNNEISEKSEIFDDQFSVERPDGSNFTLKIRSTKLEDSAMYFCAGGYGGSNYGYTFGSGTRLTVV.

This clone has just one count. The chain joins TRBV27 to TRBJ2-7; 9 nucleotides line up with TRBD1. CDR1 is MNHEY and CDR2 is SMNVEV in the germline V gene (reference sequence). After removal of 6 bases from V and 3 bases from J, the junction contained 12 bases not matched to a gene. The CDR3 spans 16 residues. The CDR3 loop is CASRASLGQGFYEQYF. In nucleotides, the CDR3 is TGTGCCAGCAGGGCCAGCCTCGGACAGGGGTTCTACGAGCAGTACTTC.

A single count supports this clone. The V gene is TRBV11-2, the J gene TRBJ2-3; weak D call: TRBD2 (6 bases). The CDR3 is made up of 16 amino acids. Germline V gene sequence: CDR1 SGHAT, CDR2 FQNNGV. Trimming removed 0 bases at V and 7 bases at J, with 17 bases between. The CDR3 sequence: CASSLEGGRLGYTQYF. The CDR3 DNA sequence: TGTGCCAGCAGCTTAGAGGGAGGCCGACTGGGATATACGCAGTATTTT.

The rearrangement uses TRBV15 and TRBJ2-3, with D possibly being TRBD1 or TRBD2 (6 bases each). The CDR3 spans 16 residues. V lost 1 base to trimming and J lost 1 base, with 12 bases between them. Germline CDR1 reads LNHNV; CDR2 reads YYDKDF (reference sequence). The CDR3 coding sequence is TGTGCCACCAGCAGAGGCGGGACACCCGGCACAGATACGCAGTATTTT. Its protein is CATSRGGTPGTDTQYF.